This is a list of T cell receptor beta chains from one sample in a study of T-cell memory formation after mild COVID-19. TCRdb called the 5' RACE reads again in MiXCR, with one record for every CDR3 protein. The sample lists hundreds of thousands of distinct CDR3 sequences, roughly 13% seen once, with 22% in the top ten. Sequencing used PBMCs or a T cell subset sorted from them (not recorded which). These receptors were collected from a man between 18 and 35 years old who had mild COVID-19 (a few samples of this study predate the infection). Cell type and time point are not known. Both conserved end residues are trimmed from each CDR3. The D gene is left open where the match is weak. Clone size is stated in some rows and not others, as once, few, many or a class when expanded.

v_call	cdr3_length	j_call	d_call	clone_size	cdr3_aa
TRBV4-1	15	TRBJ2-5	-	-	ASSQRTRGDDQETQY
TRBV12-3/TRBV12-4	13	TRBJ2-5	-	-	ASSLADTLQETQY
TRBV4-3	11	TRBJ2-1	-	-	ASSQGLHNEQF
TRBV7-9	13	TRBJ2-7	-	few	ASSHGGIVPYEQY
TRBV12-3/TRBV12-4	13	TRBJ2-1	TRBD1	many	ASSSRQGKYNEQF
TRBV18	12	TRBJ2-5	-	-	ASSPQGPLWTQY
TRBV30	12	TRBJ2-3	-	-	AWSAPAELDTQY
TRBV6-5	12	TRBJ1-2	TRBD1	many	ASSRDRVGYGYT
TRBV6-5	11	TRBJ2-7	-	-	ASRGADSYEQY
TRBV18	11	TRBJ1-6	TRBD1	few	ASGEGGDSPLH
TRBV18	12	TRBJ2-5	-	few	ASSPSGTQETQY
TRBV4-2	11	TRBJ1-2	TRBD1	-	ASSPRQGYGYT
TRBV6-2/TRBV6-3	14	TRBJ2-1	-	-	ASSDIEALFYHEQF
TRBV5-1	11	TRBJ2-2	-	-	ASSSSLTGELF
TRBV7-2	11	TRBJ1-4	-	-	ASRDRPNEKLF
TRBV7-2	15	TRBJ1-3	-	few	ASSLGPLGATGNTIY
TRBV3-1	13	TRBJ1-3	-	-	ASSPGFTSGNTIY
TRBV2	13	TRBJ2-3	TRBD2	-	ASTAGLAGTDTQY
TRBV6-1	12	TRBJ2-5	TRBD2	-	ASSGLAGRETQY
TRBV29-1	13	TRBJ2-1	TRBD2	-	SVSLSGSSYNEQF
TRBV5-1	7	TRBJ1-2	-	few	ATKYGYT
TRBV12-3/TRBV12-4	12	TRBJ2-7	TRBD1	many	ASSPGTGTEFRY
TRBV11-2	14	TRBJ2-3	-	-	ASSFVVGGGVDTQY
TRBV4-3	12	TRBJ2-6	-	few	ASSQEAGANVLT
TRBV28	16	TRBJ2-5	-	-	ASSFFFGVSGSVETQY
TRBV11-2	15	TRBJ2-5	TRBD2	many	ASSFPSTSGYQETQY
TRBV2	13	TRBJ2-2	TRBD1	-	AARTGGKSTGELF
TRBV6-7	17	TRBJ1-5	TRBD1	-	ASSPAWTGGAFSNQPQH
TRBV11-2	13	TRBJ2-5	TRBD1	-	ASSFRDREGETQY
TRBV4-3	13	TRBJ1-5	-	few	ASSARRASNQPQH
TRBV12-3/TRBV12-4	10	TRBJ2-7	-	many	ASRADSYEQY
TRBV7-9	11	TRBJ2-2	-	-	SSVTDLTGELF
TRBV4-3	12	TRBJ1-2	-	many	ASSQDAQERGYT
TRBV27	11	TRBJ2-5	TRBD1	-	ASGRDRGVTQY
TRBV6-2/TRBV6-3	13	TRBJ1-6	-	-	ASSYSWDIGSPLH
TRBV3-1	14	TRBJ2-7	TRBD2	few	ASSAGLAGRSHEQY
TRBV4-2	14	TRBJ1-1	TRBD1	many	ASSQTLGQLNTEAF
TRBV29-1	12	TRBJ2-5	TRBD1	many	SVGDRVEVKTQY
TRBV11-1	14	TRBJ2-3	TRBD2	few	ASSQTSGGGTDTQY
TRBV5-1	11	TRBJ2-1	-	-	ASSPSLGYEQF
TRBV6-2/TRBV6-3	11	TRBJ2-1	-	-	ASRGTSNNEQF
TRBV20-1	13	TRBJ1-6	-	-	SARVGTRPGSPLH
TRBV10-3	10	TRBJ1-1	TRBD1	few	ASGTGPTGAF
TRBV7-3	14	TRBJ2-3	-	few	ASSPHRDSQGDTQY
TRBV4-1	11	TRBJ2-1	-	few	ASSHVLAPEQF
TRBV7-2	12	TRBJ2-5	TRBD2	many	ASSFGGGQETQY
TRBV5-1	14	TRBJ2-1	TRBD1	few	ASGLMPGGAYNEQF
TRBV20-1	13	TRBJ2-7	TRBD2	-	SARGLAGMTYEQY
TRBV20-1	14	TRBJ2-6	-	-	SASSVANSGANVLT
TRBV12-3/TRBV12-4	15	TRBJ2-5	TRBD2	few	ASSPRTSGGGKRTQY
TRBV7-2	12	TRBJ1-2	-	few	ASSLDSLNYGYT
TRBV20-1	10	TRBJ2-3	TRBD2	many	SSHSGVDTQY
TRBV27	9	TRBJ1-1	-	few	ASTDPGEAF
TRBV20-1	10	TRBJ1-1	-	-	SARDRGTEAF
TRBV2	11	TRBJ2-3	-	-	ASSMLQGDTQY
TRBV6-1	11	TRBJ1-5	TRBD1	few	ASSATGVGPQH
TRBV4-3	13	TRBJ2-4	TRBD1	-	ASSHRQGGKNIQY
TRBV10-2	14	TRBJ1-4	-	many	ASSAVGGRGGEKLF